Shown below are 22 T cell receptor beta chains from a single sample sequenced in a study of T cells in localized non-small cell lung cancer. Some clones are missing from TCRdb's copy, which holds only in-frame ones; the method was immunoSEQ multiplex PCR. The sample has about 48,000 clones; 70% to 85% are singletons. The sample was peripheral blood, taken before any cancer treatment. These receptors all stem from a man aged 35 to 69 with stage I squamous cell lung carcinoma.

This chain joins TRBV11-2 and TRBJ1-1; possibly TRBD1 for D (5 bases). Deletions cut 1 base from V and 8 bases from J, with 8 bases between. The germline CDR1 and CDR2 sequences are SGHAT and FQNNGV. The CDR3 totals 12 residues. CDR3 sequence (DNA): TGTGCCAGCAGCTTAGCCGACAGAGAAGCTTTCTTT. This encodes CASSLADREAFF.

The chain recombines TRBV5-1 with TRBJ1-2; TRBD1 might be the D (5 bases). Trimming took 7 bases from V and 2 from J, leaving 18 bases between them. The germline V gene encodes CDR1 SGHRS and CDR2 YFSETQ. The CDR3 extends over 15 amino acids. In DNA form, the CDR3 reads TGCGCCAGCGGGTCCGGGACGACGCAGAACTATGGCTACACCTTC. This encodes CASGSGTTQNYGYTF.

The chain is built from TRBV7-2 and TRBJ2-4; no clear D gene. This CDR3 region has 11 residues. Trimming took 2 bases from V and 9 from J, leaving 5 bases between them. The germline CDR1 and CDR2 sequences are SGHTA and FQGNSA. CDR3 bases: TGTGCCAGCAGCTTATTGAGCATTCAGTACTTC. Its translation: CASSLLSIQYF.

This chain links TRBV4-1 with TRBJ2-3; 7 bases align to TRBD1. From germline, CDR1 is MGHRA and CDR2 YSYEKL. The V and J ends lost 1 base and 2 bases, in that order; junction bases with no gene match: 3. This CDR3 has 15 amino acids. For the CDR3, the DNA is TGCGCCAGCAGCCAAGTGACAGGGTACACAGATACGCAGTATTTT. Encoded protein: CASSQVTGYTDTQYF.

The rearrangement uses TRBV6-5 and TRBJ2-2; D tentatively fits TRBD1 or TRBD2 (5 bases each). Between the trimmed V and J ends, which lost 7 bases and 5 bases, there was a span of 17 bases. The CDR3 is 15 amino acids. CDR1 and CDR2 from the germline V gene are MNHEY and SVGAGI. The CDR3 region is CASTRQSTGTGELFF. The DNA for the CDR3 is TGTGCCAGCACCCGACAGTCGACGGGGACCGGGGAGCTGTTTTTT.

V usage is TRBV6-5 and J usage is TRBJ1-2, with a possible D match to TRBD1 (5 bases). V dropped 7 bases and J dropped 5 bases, with 17 bases sitting between them. The CDR3 runs 14 residues. The germline gives CDR1 MNHEY, CDR2 SVGAGI. DNA of the CDR3: TGTGCCAGCACCCCGTTGAGGGGCGGGTATGGCTACACCTTC. Its translation is CASTPLRGGYGYTF.

The chain combines TRBV6-6 with TRBJ2-3; 7 bases agree with TRBD2. Trimming at V came to 2 bases and at J to 2 bases, leaving 7 bases not matched to a gene. The CDR3 extends over 16 amino acids. In germline, CDR1 is MNHNY, CDR2 SVGAGI (reference sequence). The CDR3: CASSYEWRGSTDTQYF. CDR3 sequence (DNA): TGTGCCAGCAGTTACGAGTGGCGGGGGTCCACAGATACGCAGTATTTT.

J is TRBJ2-2 and V is TRBV2, with D perhaps TRBD2 (6 bases). This CDR3 region has 15 residues. Trimming stripped 3 bases from V and 5 bases from J, with 13 bases between. Germline values: CDR1 SNHLY, CDR2 FYNNEI. The CDR3 nucleotides read TGTGCCAGCAGTGAGAACCCGGGGAGGACCGGGGAGCTGTTTTTT. It translates to CASSENPGRTGELFF.

This chain joins TRBV6-5 and TRBJ2-4; D ambiguous. The CDR3 length is 15 residues. Trimming left V 2 bases short and J 0 bases short, with 8 bases between. The V gene's germline CDR1 is MNHEY and CDR2 SVGAGI. CDR3 sequence reads: CASSYGGRAKNIQYF. The DNA for the CDR3 is TGTGCCAGCAGTTACGGTGGGCGAGCCAAAAACATTCAGTACTTC.

This rearrangement joins TRBV4-3 to TRBJ2-5; D may be TRBD1 (6 bases). Trimming pared 1 base from V and 5 bases from J, leaving 11 bases between. This CDR3 has 14 amino acids. Germline V gives CDR1 LGHNA, CDR2 YSLEER. The CDR3 bases are TGCGCCAGCAGCCAAGGCCACCAGGGGGAGACCCAGTACTTC. Translated, it gives CASSQGHQGETQYF.

This chain connects TRBV28 to TRBJ1-1; weak D call: TRBD1 (5 bases). This CDR3 region has 12 residues. V lost 8 bases, J lost 1 base, and 8 bases lay in between. Germline V lookup: CDR1 MDHEN, CDR2 SYDVKM. The CDR3 spells CASWGGNTEAFF. The CDR3 nucleotides read TGTGCCAGCTGGGGGGGGAACACTGAAGCTTTCTTT.

The genes are TRBV4-3 and TRBJ2-7; D not resolved. Germline CDR1 is LGHNA and CDR2 is YSLEER. CDR3 length equals 14 residues. Trimming stripped 4 bases from V and 6 bases from J, with 16 bases between. The CDR3 nucleotides are TGCGCCAGCAGCCTCACCCCCGTCGGCAGCGAGCAGTACTTC. Translation gives CASSLTPVGSEQYF.

This chain connects TRBV10-3 to TRBJ2-3, with 8 bases lining up with TRBD2. After removal of 4 bases from V and 2 bases from J, the junction contained 5 bases not matched to a gene. The germline V gene encodes CDR1 ENHRY and CDR2 SYGVKD. The CDR3 covers 15 residues. CDR3 coding DNA: TGTGCCATCAGTGTGATGCGGGGGGACACAGATACGCAGTATTTT. Protein: CAISVMRGDTDTQYF.

The rearrangement uses TRBV14 and TRBJ1-5; TRBD1 might be the D (5 bases). Trimming stripped 1 base from V and 5 bases from J, with 12 bases between. This CDR3 has 15 amino acids. Germline CDR1 SGHDN, CDR2 FVKESK. CDR3 in DNA: TGTGCCAGCAGCCAAGCTCGGGGGTGGTATCAGCCCCAGCATTTT. It is translated as CASSQARGWYQPQHF.

V and J are TRBV19 and TRBJ2-1, with D possibly being TRBD2 (6 bases). V lost 3 bases and J lost 8, with 17 bases in between. CDR3 length: 15 amino acids. Germline lookup yields CDR1 LNHDA and CDR2 SQIVND (reference sequence). CDR3 sequence: CASSIGRGRGDEQFF. CDR3 bases: TGTGCCAGTAGTATTGGGCGGGGACGGGGCGATGAGCAGTTCTTC.

The J gene is TRBJ1-1, the V gene TRBV30, with a weak D call TRBD1 (5 bases). CDR1 is GTSNPN, CDR2 SVGIG, per germline (reference sequence). The ends were cut back, 2 bases at V and 5 bases at J, with 15 bases in the middle. CDR3 length: 14 amino acids. The DNA of the CDR3 is TGTGCCTGGAGTAAGGGGCCAGGGCGGACTGAAGCTTTCTTT. Protein sequence: CAWSKGPGRTEAFF.

The chain uses TRBV2 and TRBJ1-1, with unresolved D. Trimming removed 6 bases at V and 5 bases at J, with 16 bases between. There are 14 residues in the CDR3. From germline, CDR1 is SNHLY and CDR2 FYNNEI. CDR3 in amino acids: CASSALTGRTEAFF. In DNA, the CDR3 is TGTGCCAGCAGCGCCCTAACCGGACGGACTGAAGCTTTCTTT. Variable domain in full (rest from reference TRBV2 and TRBJ1-1): EPEVTQTPSHQVTQMGQEVILRCVPISNHLYFYWYRQILGQKVEFLVSFYNNEISEKSEIFDDQFSVERPDGSNFTLKIRSTKLEDSAMYFCASSALTGRTEAFFGQGTRLTVV.

The rearrangement joins TRBV7-9 to TRBJ2-3; D is unclear. CDR1 is SEHNR and CDR2 is FQNEAQ in the germline V gene (reference sequence). The CDR3 covers 12 residues. Deletions cut 2 bases from V and 7 bases from J, with 7 bases between. The CDR3 DNA is TGTGCCAGCAGCTTATCTCAGAATACGCAGTATTTT. Amino acids: CASSLSQNTQYF.

This chain connects TRBV21-1 to TRBJ2-5; the listed D gene, TRBD2, was not tested against the DNA. TRBV21-1 is tagged as a pseudogene. The CDR3 is 15 amino acids. The CDR3 DNA reads TGTGCCAGCAGCAAAGCGGGAGGGCGGGAAGAGACCCAGTACTTC. Encoded protein: CASSKAGGREETQYF.

In this sample, this clone turned up once. This sequence joins TRBV5-6 and TRBJ2-2; the D gene could be TRBD1 or TRBD2 (5 bases each). Germline V gene sequence: CDR1 SGHDT, CDR2 YYEEEE. The CDR3 is made up of 14 amino acids. V lost 10 bases and J lost 4, with 17 bases in between. The CDR3 sequence: CASFPGTVTGELFF. The DNA of the CDR3 is TGTGCCTCCTTCCCAGGGACCGTCACCGGGGAGCTGTTTTTT.

The gene calls are TRBV11-2 and TRBJ1-1; D is unresolved. Germline CDR1 and CDR2: SGHAT and FQNNGV. The V and J ends lost 1 base and 0 bases respectively, with 9 bases between them. This CDR3 region has 15 residues. Here the CDR3 reads CASSLGLAMNTEAFF. CDR3 DNA sequence: TGTGCCAGCAGCTTAGGTTTGGCCATGAACACTGAAGCTTTCTTT.

The rearrangement joins TRBV11-2 to TRBJ2-2; no clear D. The CDR3 is 16 amino acids. Germline CDR1 is SGHAT and CDR2 is FQNNGV. Between the trimmed V and J ends, which lost 4 bases and 6 bases, there was a span of 18 bases. The CDR3 nucleotides are TGTGCCAGCAGCTCCATTAGACTGGGGATCCCCGGGGAGCTGTTTTTT. It encodes CASSSIRLGIPGELFF.